This entry concerns a single T cell receptor beta chain. Using immunoSEQ multiplex PCR, the repertoire was profiled, and TCRdb retains in-frame clones only, with some absent. The profile shows some 2 million clones, roughly 96% of them singletons. This specimen belongs to a study of shared clonotypes between healthy human individuals. The germline gives CDR1 KGHSH, CDR2 LQKENI. Trimming cost V 2 bases and J 4 bases, with 11 bases left between them. The CDR3 covers 14 residues. Material: naive CD4+ T cells sorted from blood. The subset was: CD45RA+ positively selected. The TCR was taken from a man aged 18 to 30 in good health. The gene calls are TRBV18 and TRBJ1-2; possibly TRBD1 for D (5 bases). The CDR3 is CASSPDGAVYGYTF. The CDR3 bases are TGTGCCAGCTCACCAGACGGGGCGGTCTATGGCTACACCTTC.